Sequencing of this TCR beta chain was carried out in a study of beta chain features in type 1 diabetes. Study-level points and caveats: In every one of the four CD4+ subsets, TCRB CDR3s were moderately but significantly shorter in Type 1 diabetes patients. VDJ junctions sequenced from type 1 diabetes patients showed fewer insertions and more deletions.

This clone was seen many times. Its antigen is not known. Sorted cells reached over 95% purity in every population. The whole isolated RNA underwent reverse transcription, so sequencing captured expressed TCRB transcripts. TCRdb's copy holds only in-frame clones and misses some; the assay was immunoSEQ multiplex PCR. This sample has about 220,000 clones; about a tenth occur once, and the top ten carry 1% to 1.5%. Germline CDR1 GTSNPN, CDR2 SVGIG (reference sequence). V was shortened by 0 bases and J by 4 bases, with 10 bases between the two germline ends. This CDR3 spans 14 amino acids. The chain links TRBV30 to TRBJ1-5; D may be TRBD1 (6 bases). The receptor comes from a man younger than 30 in good health. Sequencing used central memory CD4+ T cells from blood. The CDR3 DNA follows: TGTGCCTGGAGTGTAGGGGGGGCAAATCAGCCCCAGCATTTT. As protein: CAWSVGGANQPQHF.